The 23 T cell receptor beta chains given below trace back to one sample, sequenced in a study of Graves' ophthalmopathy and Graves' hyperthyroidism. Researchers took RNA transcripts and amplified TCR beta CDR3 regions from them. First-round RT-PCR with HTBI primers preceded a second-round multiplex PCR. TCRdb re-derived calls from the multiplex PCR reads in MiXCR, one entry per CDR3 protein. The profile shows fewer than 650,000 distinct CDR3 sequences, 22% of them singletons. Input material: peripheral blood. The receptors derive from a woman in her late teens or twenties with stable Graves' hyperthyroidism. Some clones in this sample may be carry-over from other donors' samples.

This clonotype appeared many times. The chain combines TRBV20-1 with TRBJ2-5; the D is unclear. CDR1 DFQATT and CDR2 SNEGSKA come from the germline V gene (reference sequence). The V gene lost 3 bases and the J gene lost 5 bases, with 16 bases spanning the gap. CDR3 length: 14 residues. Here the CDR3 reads CSASPYKIAETQYF. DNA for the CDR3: TGCAGTGCTAGCCCCTATAAGATAGCCGAGACCCAGTACTTC.

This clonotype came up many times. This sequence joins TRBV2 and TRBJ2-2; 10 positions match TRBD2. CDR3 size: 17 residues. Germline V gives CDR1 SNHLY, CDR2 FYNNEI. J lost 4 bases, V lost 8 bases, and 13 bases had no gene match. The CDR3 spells CASQRSSGSGGTGELFF. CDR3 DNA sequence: TGTGCCAGCCAACGTTCTAGCGGGAGTGGTGGCACCGGGGAGCTGTTTTTT.

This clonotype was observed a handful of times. CDR3 DNA: TGTGCCAGCAGCTTAGTGGGTGGCGGGAAGTCACAAGAGACCCAGTACTTC. Amino acids: CASSLVGGGKSQETQYF. The J gene is TRBJ2-5, the V gene TRBV11-2; TRBD2 might be the D (6 bases). V was cut by 1 base and J by 2 bases, with 17 bases left in between. Germline CDR1 and CDR2: SGHAT and FQNNGV. The CDR3 consists of 17 residues.

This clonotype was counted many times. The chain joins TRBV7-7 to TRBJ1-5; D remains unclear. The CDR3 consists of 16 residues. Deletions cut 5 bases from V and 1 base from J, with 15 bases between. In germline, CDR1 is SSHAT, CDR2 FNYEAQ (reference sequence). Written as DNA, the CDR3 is TGTGCCAGCAGCGAGGGCCCTGATTTGAGCAATCAGCCCCAGCATTTT. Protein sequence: CASSEGPDLSNQPQHF.

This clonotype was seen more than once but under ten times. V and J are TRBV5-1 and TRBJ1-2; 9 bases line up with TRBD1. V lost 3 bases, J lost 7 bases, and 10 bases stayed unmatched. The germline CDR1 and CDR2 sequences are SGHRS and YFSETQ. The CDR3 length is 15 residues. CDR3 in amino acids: CASSWATGGAVGYTF. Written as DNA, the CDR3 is TGCGCCAGCAGCTGGGCTACAGGGGGCGCAGTTGGCTACACCTTC.

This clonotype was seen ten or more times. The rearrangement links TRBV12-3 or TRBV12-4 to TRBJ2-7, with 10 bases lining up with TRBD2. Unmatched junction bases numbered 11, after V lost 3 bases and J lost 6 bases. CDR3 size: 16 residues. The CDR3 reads CASSLASGRAGSEQYF. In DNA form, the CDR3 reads TGTGCCAGCAGTTTGGCCAGCGGGAGGGCCGGTAGCGAGCAGTACTTC.

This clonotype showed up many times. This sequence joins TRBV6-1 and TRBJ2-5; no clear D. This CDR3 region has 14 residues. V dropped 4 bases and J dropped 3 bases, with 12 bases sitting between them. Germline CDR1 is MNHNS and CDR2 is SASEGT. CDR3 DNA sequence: TGTGCCAGCAGTGCCGACGTGGGGAAAGAGACCCAGTACTTC. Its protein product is CASSADVGKETQYF.

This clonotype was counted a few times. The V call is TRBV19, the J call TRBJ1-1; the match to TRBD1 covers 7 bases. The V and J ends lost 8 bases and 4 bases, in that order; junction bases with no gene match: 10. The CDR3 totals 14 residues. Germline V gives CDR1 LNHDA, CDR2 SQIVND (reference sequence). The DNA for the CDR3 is TGTGCCAGTGCCCGGGACCCAGGGGGCACTGAAGCTTTCTTT. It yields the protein CASARDPGGTEAFF.

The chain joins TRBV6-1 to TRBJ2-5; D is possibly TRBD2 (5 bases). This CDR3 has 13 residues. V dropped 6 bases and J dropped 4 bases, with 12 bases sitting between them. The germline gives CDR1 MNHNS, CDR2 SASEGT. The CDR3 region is CASRSGVRETQYF. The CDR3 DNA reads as TGTGCCAGCAGGTCCGGGGTGCGAGAGACCCAGTACTTC.

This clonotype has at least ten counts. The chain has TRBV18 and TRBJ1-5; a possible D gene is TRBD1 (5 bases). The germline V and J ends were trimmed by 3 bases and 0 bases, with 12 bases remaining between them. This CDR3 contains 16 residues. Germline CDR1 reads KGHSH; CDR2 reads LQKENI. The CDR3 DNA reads TGTGCCAGCTCACCGACGCAGGGAGGTAGCAATCAGCCCCAGCATTTT. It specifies CASSPTQGGSNQPQHF.

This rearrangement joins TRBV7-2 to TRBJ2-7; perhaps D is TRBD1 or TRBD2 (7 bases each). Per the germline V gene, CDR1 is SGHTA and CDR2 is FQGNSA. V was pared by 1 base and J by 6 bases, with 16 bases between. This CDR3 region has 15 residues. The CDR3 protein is CASSLGAGGGGEQYF. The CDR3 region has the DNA TGTGCCAGCAGCTTAGGTGCAGGGGGAGGGGGCGAGCAGTACTTC.

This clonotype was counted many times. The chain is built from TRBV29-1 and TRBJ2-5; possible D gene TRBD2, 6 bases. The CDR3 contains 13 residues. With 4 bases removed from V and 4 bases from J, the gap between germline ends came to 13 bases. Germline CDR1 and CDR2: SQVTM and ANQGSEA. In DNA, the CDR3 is TGCAGCGTTGCGGGACTGGAGGGAGAGACCCAGTACTTC. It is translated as CSVAGLEGETQYF. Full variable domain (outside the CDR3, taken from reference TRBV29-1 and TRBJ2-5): SAVISQKPSRDICQRGTSLTIQCQVDSQVTMMFWYRQQPGQSLTLIATANQGSEATYESGFVIDKFPISRPNLTFSTLTVSNMSPEDSSIYLCSVAGLEGETQYFGPGTRLLVL.

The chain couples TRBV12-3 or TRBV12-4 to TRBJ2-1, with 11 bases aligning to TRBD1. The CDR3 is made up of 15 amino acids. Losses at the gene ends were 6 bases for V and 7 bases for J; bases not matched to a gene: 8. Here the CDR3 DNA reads TGTGCCAGCAGCTATGGGACAGGGGGAGGGAATGAGCAGTTCTTC. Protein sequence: CASSYGTGGGNEQFF.

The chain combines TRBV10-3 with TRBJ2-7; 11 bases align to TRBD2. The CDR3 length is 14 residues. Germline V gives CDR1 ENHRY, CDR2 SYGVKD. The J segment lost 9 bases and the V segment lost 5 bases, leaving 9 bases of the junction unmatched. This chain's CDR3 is CAISSGLAARVQYF. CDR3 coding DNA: TGTGCCATCAGTTCGGGACTAGCGGCTAGGGTGCAGTACTTC.

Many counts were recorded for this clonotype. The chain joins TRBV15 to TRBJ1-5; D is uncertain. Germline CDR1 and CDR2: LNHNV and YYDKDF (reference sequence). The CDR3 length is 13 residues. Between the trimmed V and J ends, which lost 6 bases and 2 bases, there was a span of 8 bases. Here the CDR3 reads CATRDRRNQPQHF. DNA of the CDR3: TGTGCCACCAGAGATCGTCGCAATCAGCCCCAGCATTTT.

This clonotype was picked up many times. CDR3 loop: CASSLGVAGELFF. The CDR3 DNA reads as TGTGCCAGCAGTTTAGGAGTGGCCGGGGAGCTGTTTTTT. The chain couples TRBV12-3 or TRBV12-4 to TRBJ2-2; no definite D call. Deletions cut 1 base from V and 6 bases from J, with 6 bases between. The CDR3 extends over 13 amino acids.

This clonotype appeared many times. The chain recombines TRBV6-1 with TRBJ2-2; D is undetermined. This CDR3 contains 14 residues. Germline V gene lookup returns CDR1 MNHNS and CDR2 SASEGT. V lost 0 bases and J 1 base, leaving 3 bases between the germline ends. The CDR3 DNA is TGTGCCAGCAGTGAAGCTTGGAACACCGGGGAGCTGTTTTTT. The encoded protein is CASSEAWNTGELFF.

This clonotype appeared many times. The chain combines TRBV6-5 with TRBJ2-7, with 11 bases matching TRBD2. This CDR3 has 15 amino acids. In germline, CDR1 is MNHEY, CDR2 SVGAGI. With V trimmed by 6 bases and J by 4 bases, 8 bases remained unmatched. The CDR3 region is CASSNGVAGGYEQYF. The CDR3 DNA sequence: TGTGCCAGCAGCAACGGGGTAGCGGGGGGGTACGAGCAGTACTTC.

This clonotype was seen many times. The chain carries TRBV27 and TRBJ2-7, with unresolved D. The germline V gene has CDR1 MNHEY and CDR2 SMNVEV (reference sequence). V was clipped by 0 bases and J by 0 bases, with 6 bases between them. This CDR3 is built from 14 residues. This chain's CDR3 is CASSLSPNSYEQYF. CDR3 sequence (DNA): TGTGCCAGCAGTTTATCTCCTAACTCCTACGAGCAGTACTTC.

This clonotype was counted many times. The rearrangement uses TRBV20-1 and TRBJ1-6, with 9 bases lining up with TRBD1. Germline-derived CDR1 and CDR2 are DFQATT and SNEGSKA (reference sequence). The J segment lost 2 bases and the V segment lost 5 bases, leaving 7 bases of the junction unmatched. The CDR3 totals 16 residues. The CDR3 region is CSARGQGVTYNSPLHF. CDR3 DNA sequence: TGCAGTGCTCGGGGACAGGGAGTCACCTATAATTCACCCCTCCACTTT.

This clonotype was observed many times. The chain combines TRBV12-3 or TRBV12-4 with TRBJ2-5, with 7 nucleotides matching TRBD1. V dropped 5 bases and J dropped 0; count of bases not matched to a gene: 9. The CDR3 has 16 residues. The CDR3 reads CASSRPTGPYQETQYF. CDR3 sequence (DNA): TGTGCCAGCAGTCGGCCGACAGGGCCGTACCAAGAGACCCAGTACTTC.

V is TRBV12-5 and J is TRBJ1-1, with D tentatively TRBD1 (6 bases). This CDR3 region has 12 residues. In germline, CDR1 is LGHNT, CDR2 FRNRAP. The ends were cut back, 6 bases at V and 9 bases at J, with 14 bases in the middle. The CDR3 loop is CASGQGTRQAFF. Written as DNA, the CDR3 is TGTGCTAGTGGACAGGGAACCCGGCAAGCTTTCTTT.

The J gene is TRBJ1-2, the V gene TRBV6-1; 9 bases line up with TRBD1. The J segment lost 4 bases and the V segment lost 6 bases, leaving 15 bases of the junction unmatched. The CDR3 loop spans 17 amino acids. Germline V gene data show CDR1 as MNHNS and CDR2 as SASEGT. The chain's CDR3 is CASRGTDRGYMSYGYTF. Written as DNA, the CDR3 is TGTGCCAGCAGGGGAACGGACAGGGGATATATGAGCTATGGCTACACCTTC.